The clone carrying this T cell receptor beta chain has more than one count but fewer than ten. The data were obtained in a study of identical twins. CDR1 is MNHEY, CDR2 SMNVEV, per germline (reference sequence). Losses at the gene ends were 6 bases for V and 9 bases for J; bases not matched to a gene: 19. The CDR3 totals 18 residues. TCRdb fed the 5' RACE reads into MiXCR, producing one record per CDR3 protein. The profile covers 200,000 to 250,000 distinct CDR3 sequences, with around 8.1% appearing a single time and less than 2% taken by the ten largest. Separately, the same data were catalogued under a study of yellow fever vaccine responses in identical twins.

The chain combines TRBV27 with TRBJ2-1, with 11 bases that match TRBD1. The sample was memory (CD45RO+) T cells sorted from blood. The TCR was taken from a woman younger than 30 in good health. CDR3 coding DNA: TGTGCCAGCAGATCTAGGAATTTCGGCGGGACAGGGGGGGGTGAGCAGTTCTTC. Its protein is CASRSRNFGGTGGGEQFF.